A selection of T cell receptor beta chains follows, all from one sample in a study of T cell changes during pregnancy in multiple sclerosis. This table comes from immunoSEQ multiplex PCR, and its TCRdb copy is limited to in-frame clones, with some not included. The top ten clones hold less than 0.85% of a sample with 70,000 to 90,000 clones, around 93% of them seen once. This specimen was peripheral blood, taken in the second trimester of pregnancy. Receptors were obtained from a female donor in good health, enrolled as a control in a pregnancy study. The CDR3 runs from the conserved cysteine through the conserved F or W. Fields, in order: J gene, D gene, clone size, V gene, CDR3 DNA, CDR3 protein. D genes are given only for firm matches. Clone size is shown for a subset of rows, as once, few, many or a class of expanded clone.

>TRBJ1-1|TRBD1|-|TRBV9
TGTGCCAGCAGCGTTGAACCGGGACAGGGCAGCATGAACACTGAAGCTTTCTTT
CASSVEPGQGSMNTEAFF
>TRBJ1-1|-|-|TRBV5-1
TGCGCCAGCACTGACTCAGGGGCGAACACTGAAGCTTTCTTT
CASTDSGANTEAFF
>TRBJ2-7|TRBD2|-|TRBV7-6
TGTGCCAGCAGCTTAGTAGCGGGGATGGCCTACGAGCAGTACTTC
CASSLVAGMAYEQYF
>TRBJ1-2|-|-|TRBV27
TGTGCCAGCAGTTTAGGGAGGAATTGGGGCTACACCTTC
CASSLGRNWGYTF
>TRBJ2-7|TRBD1|once|TRBV6-1
TGTGCCAGCAGTGAACAAGGGACAGGGGGTTACGAGCAGTACTTC
CASSEQGTGGYEQYF
>TRBJ1-2|-|-|TRBV7-8
TGTGCCAGCAGCCCATCCAGAGGGGGAGCTAACTATGGCTACACCTTC
CASSPSRGGANYGYTF
>TRBJ1-3|-|-|TRBV11-2
TGTGCCAGCAGCTTAGAAGGGGGTGGAAACACCATATATTTT
CASSLEGGGNTIYF
>TRBJ2-1|TRBD2|-|TRBV2
TGTGCCAGCAGTGAAGAAGTAGCGGGGGGTTTCGATGAGCAGTTCTTC
CASSEEVAGGFDEQFF
>TRBJ1-2|TRBD1|once|TRBV18
TGTGCCAGCTCACCGACAGGGGGCGCGAGCTATGGCTACACCTTC
CASSPTGGASYGYTF
>TRBJ1-5|-|-|TRBV4-2
TGTGCCAGCAGCCAAGATCAAGTCAGGGCTAGCAATCAGCCCCAGCATTTT
CASSQDQVRASNQPQHF
>TRBJ1-6|-|-|TRBV6-5
TGTGCCAGCAGTTACGTGGGACAAGGTTCTTCACCCCTCCACTTT
CASSYVGQGSSPLHF
>TRBJ1-4|-|-|TRBV7-9
TGTGCCAGCAGCTTAGATCTTTCGGGGGAAAAACTGTTTTTT
CASSLDLSGEKLFF
>TRBJ1-1|TRBD1|-|TRBV19
TGTGCCAGTAGAACGACAGGGGCTTCTGAAGCTTTCTTT
CASRTTGASEAFF
>TRBJ1-2|-|-|TRBV11-2
TGTGCCAGCAGCTCTGGCAGGGTCTATGGCTACACCTTC
CASSSGRVYGYTF
>TRBJ2-6|-|-|TRBV9
TGTGCCAGCAGCGTAGATAGGGGAACTGGGGCCAACGTCCTGACTTTC
CASSVDRGTGANVLTF